This T cell receptor beta chain is from a study of CD8 T cells in Susac syndrome. In the multiple sclerosis control group, patients were treatment-naive and had stable or active relapsing-remitting disease. Reverse transcription of 0.5 to 1 ug RNA used random hexamers. TCRdb recomputed calls from the immunoSEQ multiplex PCR reads with MiXCR, one row per CDR3 protein. The table has some 150,000 distinct CDR3 sequences, approximately 94% seen once. This CDR3 comprises 13 residues. Germline-derived CDR1 and CDR2 are LGHDT and YNNKEL (reference sequence). Losses at the gene ends were 8 bases for V and 7 bases for J; bases not matched to a gene: 8.

Sequenced: CD8+ T cells from PBMCs. This clonotype originated in a human donor with multiple sclerosis. The V gene is TRBV3-1, the J gene TRBJ1-1, with 9 positions matching TRBD1. The CDR3 sequence: CASGPGTGYEAFF. In DNA, the CDR3 is TGTGCCAGCGGTCCCGGGACAGGGTATGAAGCTTTCTTT.